Listed below are T cell receptor beta chains from one sample, sequenced in a study of CD8+ T cells in alopecia areata. TCRdb's copy holds only in-frame clones and misses some; the assay was immunoSEQ multiplex PCR. The sample lists about 170,000 clones, just over 65% seen once, with approximately 10% in the top ten. The source was CD8+ T cells sorted from blood, collected at week 0. The receptors here all came from a human donor with alopecia areata. Each CDR3 is given with its conserved first and last residue. The D gene is left open where the match is weak. For some rows the clone size is stated as once, few or many, or as a class when expanded; others skip it.

d_call	clone_size	j_call	v_call	cdr3_aa	cdr3_nt
NA	NA	TRBJ2-2	TRBV7-6	CASSVGNTGELFF	TGTGCCAGCAGCGTAGGGAACACCGGGGAGCTGTTTTTT
TRBD1	few	TRBJ2-7	TRBV4-1	CASSPGTGMSYEQYF	TGCGCCAGCAGCCCCGGGACAGGGATGTCCTACGAGCAGTACTTC
NA	NA	TRBJ1-1	TRBV13	CASSLGRSGNTEAFF	TGTGCCAGCAGCTTAGGGCGGTCGGGGAACACTGAAGCTTTCTTT
TRBD1	NA	TRBJ1-1	TRBV5-1	CASSGGTEAFF	TGCGCCAGCTCAGGGGGCACTGAAGCTTTCTTT
NA	NA	TRBJ2-7	TRBV29-1	CSVGGDEQYF	TGCAGCGTCGGGGGAGACGAGCAGTACTTC
NA	NA	TRBJ1-2	TRBV5-1	CASSLRLVGGYTF	TGCGCCAGCAGCTTGAGGCTGGTTGGGGGCTACACCTTC
NA	few	TRBJ1-4	TRBV12-5	CASGTGPFGEEKLFF	TGTGCTAGTGGCACGGGACCTTTCGGTGAGGAAAAACTGTTTTTT
NA	few	TRBJ1-4	TRBV29-1	CSVPDIHKGVFF	TGCAGCGTCCCGGACATCCATAAAGGAGTGTTTTTT
TRBD1	once	TRBJ1-1	TRBV4-1	CASSPATGQNTEAFF	TGCGCCAGCAGCCCCGCGACAGGGCAGAACACTGAAGCTTTCTTT
TRBD1	once	TRBJ2-7	TRBV5-1	CASSLDRAEQYF	TGCGCCAGCAGCCTCGACAGGGCCGAGCAGTACTTC
NA	NA	TRBJ2-1	TRBV7-9	CASSADTRGRQFF	TGTGCCAGCAGCGCGGACACAAGGGGAAGGCAGTTCTTC
NA	NA	TRBJ2-7	TRBV30	CAWKHQGFFEQYF	TGTGCCTGGAAACATCAGGGTTTTTTCGAGCAGTACTTC
NA	few	TRBJ2-7	TRBV2	CASQLGGRYEQYF	TGTGCCAGCCAACTCGGGGGCCGCTACGAGCAGTACTTC
NA	NA	TRBJ2-7	TRBV27	CASTPPGGPDYEQYF	TGTGCCAGCACTCCCCCGGGGGGCCCTGACTACGAGCAGTACTTC
NA	NA	TRBJ2-5	TRBV4-2	CASSPNLETQYF	TGTGCCAGCAGCCCCAATCTCGAGACCCAGTACTTC
TRBD1	NA	TRBJ2-3	TRBV2	CALTLPGTGADTQYF	TGTGCCTTAACCCTGCCCGGGACAGGGGCAGATACGCAGTATTTT
TRBD1	NA	TRBJ1-2	TRBV6-5	CASRGKTGRNDGYTF	TGTGCCAGCAGGGGAAAGACAGGGCGAAATGATGGCTACACCTTC
NA	NA	TRBJ2-7	TRBV5-1	CASSLVAGREQYF	TGCGCCAGCAGCTTGGTGGCGGGGAGAGAGCAGTACTTC
NA	once	TRBJ2-1	TRBV5-1	CASSLVGSEQFF	TGCGCCAGCAGCTTGGTGGGTAGTGAGCAGTTCTTC
TRBD2	NA	TRBJ2-7	TRBV19	CASTPGGASEQYF	TGTGCCAGTACCCCCGGGGGGGCGAGCGAGCAGTACTTC
NA	NA	TRBJ2-7	TRBV12-5	CASGPGWDEQYF	TGTGCTAGTGGCCCCGGGTGGGACGAGCAGTACTTC
NA	NA	TRBJ2-7	TRBV27	CASSLSFSGGHEQYF	TGTGCCAGCAGTTTATCGTTTTCCGGGGGCCACGAGCAGTACTTC
NA	NA	TRBJ2-7	TRBV5-1	CASSLVVHEQYF	TGCGCCAGCAGCTTGGTAGTCCACGAGCAGTACTTC
NA	NA	TRBJ1-1	TRBV29-1	CSVRDLRERAEAFF	TGCAGCGTTAGGGACTTAAGGGAGAGGGCTGAAGCTTTCTTT